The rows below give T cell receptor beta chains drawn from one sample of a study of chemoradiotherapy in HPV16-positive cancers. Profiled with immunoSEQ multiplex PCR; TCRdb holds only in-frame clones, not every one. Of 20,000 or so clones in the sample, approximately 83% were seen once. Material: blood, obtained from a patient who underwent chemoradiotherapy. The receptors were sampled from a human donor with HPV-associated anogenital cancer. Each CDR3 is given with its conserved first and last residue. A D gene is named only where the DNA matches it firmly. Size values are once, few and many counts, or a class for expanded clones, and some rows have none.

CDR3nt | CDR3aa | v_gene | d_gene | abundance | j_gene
TGTGCCACCAGCAGGAGGACTACAGGGGATGGCTACACCTTC | CATSRRTTGDGYTF | TRBV15 | TRBD1 | . | TRBJ1-2
TGTGCCAGCGGGGAGGACATTTCCTATGGCTACACCTTC | CASGEDISYGYTF | TRBV7-2 | . | few | TRBJ1-2
TGTGCCAGCACCTCCCGGTGGGGGACTAGCGGGGGGTTGGAAAACATTCAGTACTTC | CASTSRWGTSGGLENIQYF | TRBV27 | TRBD2 | . | TRBJ2-4
TGCAGTGCAGGTGAAGAGACCCAGTACTTC | CSAGEETQYF | TRBV20-1 | . | . | TRBJ2-5
TGTGCCAGCAGCCGGGGGCGTGGGGACTATGGCTACACCTTC | CASSRGRGDYGYTF | TRBV7-8 | . | . | TRBJ1-2
TGTGCCAGCAGCTCCAGACTAGCGGGGGGTCACACAGATACGCAGTATTTT | CASSSRLAGGHTDTQYF | TRBV7-9 | TRBD2 | . | TRBJ2-3
TGTGCCAGCAGCCAAGATCTGGCTAGCGGGGCCTCCTACGAGCAGTACTTC | CASSQDLASGASYEQYF | TRBV4-2 | TRBD2 | . | TRBJ2-7
TGTGCCAGCAGTTCTTACGTCGGTCCGGGGACAGGGGACGGCAACATTCAGTACTTC | CASSSYVGPGTGDGNIQYF | TRBV27 | TRBD1 | . | TRBJ2-4
TGCGCCAGCAGCTCCTTGGGAGGAATAACGGGTGCAACTAATGAAAAACTGTTTTTT | CASSSLGGITGATNEKLFF | TRBV5-1 | . | . | TRBJ1-4
TGTGCCAGCAGCGCCCTCCTAGCGGGAGAAGTTCGGGAGGACCCGGATACGCAGTATTTT | CASSALLAGEVREDPDTQYF | TRBV9 | TRBD2 | . | TRBJ2-3
TGTGCCAGCAGCCGAACAGGGGGGGTTGAAAAACTGTTTTTT | CASSRTGGVEKLFF | TRBV7-2 | TRBD1 | . | TRBJ1-4
TGCGCCAGCAGCTTGGAAGCACGCGAGACCGGGGAGCTGTTTTTT | CASSLEARETGELFF | TRBV5-1 | . | few | TRBJ2-2
TGTGCCAGCAGCTCCCTACTAGCGGGAGGGCATACCGGGGAGCTGTTTTTT | CASSSLLAGGHTGELFF | TRBV5-6 | TRBD2 | . | TRBJ2-2
TGTGCCAGTAAAGGACAGCCCGCAACTAATGAAAAACTGTTTTTT | CASKGQPATNEKLFF | TRBV19 | . | . | TRBJ1-4
TGTGCCGGCGGACCTAATCACAATGAGCAGTTCTTC | CAGGPNHNEQFF | TRBV2 | . | . | TRBJ2-1
TGCGCCAGCAGCCATGATAGTGGCTACGAGCAGTACTTC | CASSHDSGYEQYF | TRBV4-3 | . | . | TRBJ2-7
TGTGCCAGCAGTTCACGACAGGCGGAGGAGTCCTATGGCTACACCTTC | CASSSRQAEESYGYTF | TRBV27 | . | few | TRBJ1-2
TGCGCCAGCAGCTTGAACAGGAACACTGAAGCTTTCTTT | CASSLNRNTEAFF | TRBV5-1 | . | . | TRBJ1-1
TGTGCCAGCAGTGAAGACAGGGGACGGGACTATGGCTACACCTTC | CASSEDRGRDYGYTF | TRBV6-1 | TRBD1 | . | TRBJ1-2
TGTGCCAGCAGCGTTTCGAACCTGGGGGAAAAACTGTTTTTT | CASSVSNLGEKLFF | TRBV9 | . | . | TRBJ1-4
TGTGCCAGCAGCGTAGCTGGGCCCGGAGGCTACACCTTC | CASSVAGPGGYTF | TRBV9 | . | . | TRBJ1-2
TGTGCCAGTAGGCCGGGACAGGGATCCTACAATGAGCAGTTCTTC | CASRPGQGSYNEQFF | TRBV19 | TRBD1 | . | TRBJ2-1
TGTGCCAGCAGCTTAGCTACTAGCGGGAGTATGGGGTACGAGCAGTACTTC | CASSLATSGSMGYEQYF | TRBV7-2 | TRBD2 | few | TRBJ2-7
TGTGCCAGTAGTGAAGGGCGGAATTCACCCCTCCACTTT | CASSEGRNSPLHF | TRBV19 | . | . | TRBJ1-6
TGTGCCAGCAGCTCCTTGGGGGGCTTCACCGGGGAGCTGTTTTTT | CASSSLGGFTGELFF | TRBV7-8 | . | . | TRBJ2-2
TGTGCCACCAGCAGAGATCAGGGGGTGATCAATGAGCAGTTCTTC | CATSRDQGVINEQFF | TRBV15 | TRBD1 | once | TRBJ2-1
TGTGCAAGTCGCCGTGGGTCGCTTGGTGAGCAGTACTTC | CASRRGSLGEQYF | TRBV12-2 | . | few | TRBJ2-7
TGTGCCAGCAGTTACGACAGTAATAGCAATCAGCCCCAGCATTTT | CASSYDSNSNQPQHF | TRBV6-6 | . | . | TRBJ1-5
TGTGCCATCAGTGAGGGGACAGGGGGCGGTAATTCACCCCTCCACTTT | CAISEGTGGGNSPLHF | TRBV10-3 | TRBD1 | . | TRBJ1-6
TGTGCCAGCAGGGGGGGTGGAGAAAACACCATATATTTT | CASRGGGENTIYF | TRBV6-5 | . | . | TRBJ1-3
TGTGCCTGGAGTGTCTCCAGCGGTGGCTACACCTTC | CAWSVSSGGYTF | TRBV30 | . | . | TRBJ1-2
TGCGCCAGCAGCCAAGATCCCTTTAACTATGGCTACACCTTC | CASSQDPFNYGYTF | TRBV4-3 | . | . | TRBJ1-2
TGTGCCTGGAGGCGGGAGGGACGTGAGCAGTTCTTC | CAWRREGREQFF | TRBV30 | TRBD2 | . | TRBJ2-1
TGCAGTGCCTTAATAGCCTATGGCTACACCTTC | CSALIAYGYTF | TRBV20-1 | . | . | TRBJ1-2
TGTGCCGGCAGCTTGGTAAGGGGCCACACAGATACGCAGTATTTT | CAGSLVRGHTDTQYF | TRBV5-6 | . | . | TRBJ2-3
TGTGCCAGCAGCCCCTCCGGGCTGAGCAATCAGCCCCAGCATTTT | CASSPSGLSNQPQHF | TRBV7-2 | . | . | TRBJ1-5
TGTGCCAGCGACCTAAGGAGTGGTGAGCAGTTCTTC | CASDLRSGEQFF | TRBV6-6 | . | . | TRBJ2-1
TGTGCCAGCAGCCAAGAAGGGCAAGCTAATGAAAAACTGTTTTTT | CASSQEGQANEKLFF | TRBV4-2 | . | . | TRBJ1-4
TGTGCCTGGAAGATCCCAGGGGTGGGTCCCGGGGAGCTGTTTTTT | CAWKIPGVGPGELFF | TRBV30 | . | . | TRBJ2-2
TGTGCCAGCAGCTTGGCCTTAGGCTACGAGCAGTACTTC | CASSLALGYEQYF | TRBV5-5 | . | . | TRBJ2-7
TGTGCCATCAGTGCGACTAGCGGGGGGGCCGGCACCGGGGAGCTGTTTTTT | CAISATSGGAGTGELFF | TRBV10-3 | TRBD2 | once | TRBJ2-2
TGTGCCAGCTCCTCCCGGGGCGGTTACACAGATACGCAGTATTTT | CASSSRGGYTDTQYF | TRBV18 | . | . | TRBJ2-3
TGCGCCAGCAGCGCTGGACATGGCTATGGCTACACCTTC | CASSAGHGYGYTF | TRBV5-1 | . | . | TRBJ1-2
TGTGCCAGCAGCGTATCCGGGACTAGCGGGAAGGGCGAGCAGTACTTC | CASSVSGTSGKGEQYF | TRBV9 | TRBD2 | . | TRBJ2-7
TGTGCCAGTACATACTCTGGAAACACCATATATTTT | CASTYSGNTIYF | TRBV19 | . | . | TRBJ1-3
TGTGCCAGCAGCTGGGACGATACGGACTATGGCTACACCTTC | CASSWDDTDYGYTF | TRBV7-9 | . | . | TRBJ1-2
TGTGCCAGCAGCTCAGGGATGGGGACTGAAGCTTTCTTT | CASSSGMGTEAFF | TRBV7-9 | . | . | TRBJ1-1
TGTGCCTGGAGTGCCTTTTCAGACACTGAAGCTTTCTTT | CAWSAFSDTEAFF | TRBV30 | . | . | TRBJ1-1